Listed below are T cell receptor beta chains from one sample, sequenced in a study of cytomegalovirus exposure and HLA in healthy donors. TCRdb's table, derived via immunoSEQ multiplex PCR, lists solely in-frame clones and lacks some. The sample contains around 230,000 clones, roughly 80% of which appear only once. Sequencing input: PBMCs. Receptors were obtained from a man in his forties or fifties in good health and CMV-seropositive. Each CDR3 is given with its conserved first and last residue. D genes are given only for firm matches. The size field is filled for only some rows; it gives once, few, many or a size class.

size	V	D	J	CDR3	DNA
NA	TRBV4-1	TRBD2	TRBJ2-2	CASKHRAGEGTGELFF	TGCGCCAGCAAACACAGAGCGGGAGAGGGTACCGGGGAGCTGTTTTTT
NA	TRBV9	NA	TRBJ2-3	CASSSPGKRSTDTQYF	TGTGCCAGCAGCTCCCCCGGCAAGAGGAGCACAGATACGCAGTATTTT
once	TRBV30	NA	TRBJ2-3	CAWSEFREVDTQYF	TGTGCCTGGAGTGAATTCAGGGAAGTAGATACGCAGTATTTT
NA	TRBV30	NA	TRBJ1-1	CAWEQSRGTEAFF	TGTGCCTGGGAACAATCACGGGGCACTGAAGCTTTCTTT
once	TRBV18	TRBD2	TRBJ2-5	CASSDPGGPETQYF	TGTGCCAGCTCAGACCCGGGAGGCCCAGAGACCCAGTACTTC
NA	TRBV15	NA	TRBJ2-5	CATSREGSGETQYF	TGTGCCACCAGCAGAGAAGGGAGCGGGGAGACCCAGTACTTC
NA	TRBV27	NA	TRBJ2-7	CASSLSEGYEQYF	TGTGCCAGCAGTTTATCGGAGGGTTACGAGCAGTACTTC
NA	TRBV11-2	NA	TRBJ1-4	CASSPLDRINEKLFF	TGTGCCAGCAGCCCCTTGGACAGAATTAATGAAAAACTGTTTTTT
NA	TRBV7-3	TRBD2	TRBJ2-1	CASSLVGTSVTNEQFF	TGTGCCAGCAGCTTAGTTGGGACTAGCGTAACCAATGAGCAGTTCTTC
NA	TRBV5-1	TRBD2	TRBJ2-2	CASSAGGAHTGELFF	TGCGCCAGCAGTGCGGGGGGGGCGCACACCGGGGAGCTGTTTTTT
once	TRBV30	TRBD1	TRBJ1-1	CAWDREMSTEAFF	TGTGCCTGGGACAGGGAAATGAGCACTGAAGCTTTCTTT
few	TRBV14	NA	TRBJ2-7	CASSHLEVGRGYEQYF	TGTGCCAGCAGCCACCTAGAAGTAGGGAGAGGCTACGAGCAGTACTTC
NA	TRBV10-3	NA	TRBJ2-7	CAISGRDIPPPEQYF	TGTGCCATCAGTGGAAGGGACATCCCGCCCCCCGAGCAGTACTTC
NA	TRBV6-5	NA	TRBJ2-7	CASQGSSYEQYF	TGTGCCAGCCAGGGGAGCTCCTACGAGCAGTACTTC
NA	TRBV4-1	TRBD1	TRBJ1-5	CASSHPNTGGGQPQHF	TGCGCCAGCAGCCATCCCAATACAGGGGGCGGTCAGCCCCAGCATTTT
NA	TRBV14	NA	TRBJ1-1	CASSQTGNTEAFF	TGTGCCAGCAGCCAGACAGGGAACACTGAAGCTTTCTTT
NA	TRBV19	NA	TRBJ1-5	CASSIGTEYQPQHF	TGTGCCAGTAGTATAGGGACAGAATATCAGCCCCAGCATTTT
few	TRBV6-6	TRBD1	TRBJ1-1	CASSDTGGGSTEAFF	TGTGCCAGCAGTGACACAGGGGGCGGAAGCACTGAAGCTTTCTTT
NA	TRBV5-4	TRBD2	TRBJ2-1	CASSSSLAGGRNEQFF	TGTGCCAGCAGCTCCTCCCTAGCGGGAGGACGCAATGAGCAGTTCTTC
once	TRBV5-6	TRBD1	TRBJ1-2	CASSLWDRVDYGYTF	TGTGCCAGCAGCTTGTGGGACAGGGTTGACTATGGCTACACCTTC
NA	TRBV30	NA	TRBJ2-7	CAWSDGTYEQYF	TGTGCCTGGAGTGACGGGACCTACGAGCAGTACTTC
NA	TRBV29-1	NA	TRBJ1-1	CSVEGREGVMNTEAFF	TGCAGCGTTGAAGGGCGGGAGGGAGTCATGAACACTGAAGCTTTCTTT
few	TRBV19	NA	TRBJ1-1	CASTIRDTRGTEAFF	TGTGCCAGTACCATCCGAGACACTCGGGGCACTGAAGCTTTCTTT
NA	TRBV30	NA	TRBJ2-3	CAWSSEDTQYF	TGTGCCTGGAGTTCGGAGGATACGCAGTATTTT
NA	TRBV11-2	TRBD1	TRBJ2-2	CASSFETGGTGELFF	TGTGCCAGCAGCTTTGAGACAGGGGGCACCGGGGAGCTGTTTTTT
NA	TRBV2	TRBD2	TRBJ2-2	CASSWTSGSSGELFF	TGTGCCAGCTCGTGGACTAGCGGGAGCTCCGGGGAGCTGTTTTTT
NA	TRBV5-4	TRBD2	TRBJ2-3	CASSSLAGRTDTQYF	TGTGCCAGCAGCTCCTTAGCGGGACGGACAGATACGCAGTATTTT
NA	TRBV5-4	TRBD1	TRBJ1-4	CASSQEGQGAEKLFF	TGTGCCAGCAGTCAAGAAGGACAGGGGGCGGAAAAACTGTTTTTT
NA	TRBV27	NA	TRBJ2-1	CASSLYSTAYNEQFF	TGTGCCAGCAGTTTATACTCTACAGCCTACAATGAGCAGTTCTTC
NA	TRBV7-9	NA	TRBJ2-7	CASSLAPTIYEQYF	TGTGCCAGCAGCTTAGCCCCGACTATCTACGAGCAGTACTTC
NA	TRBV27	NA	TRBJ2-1	CASSLSSGTYNEQFF	TGTGCCAGCAGTTTATCTTCGGGTACCTACAATGAGCAGTTCTTC
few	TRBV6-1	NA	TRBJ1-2	CASSERLGSSYGYTF	TGTGCCAGCAGTGAAAGGTTGGGCAGTAGCTATGGCTACACCTTC
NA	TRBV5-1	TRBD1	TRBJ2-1	CASSLAGAGQGEQFF	TGCGCCAGCAGCTTGGCGGGGGCGGGACAGGGTGAGCAGTTCTTC
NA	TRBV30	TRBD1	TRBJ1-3	CAWREPQGVGGNTIYF	TGTGCCTGGAGAGAACCCCAGGGGGTCGGTGGAAACACCATATATTTT
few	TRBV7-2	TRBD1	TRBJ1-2	CASSLPGQEYYGYTF	TGTGCCAGCAGCCTTCCGGGACAGGAGTACTATGGCTACACCTTC
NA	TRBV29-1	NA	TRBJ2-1	CSVNRVQEQFF	TGCAGCGTAAACAGGGTCCAGGAGCAGTTCTTC
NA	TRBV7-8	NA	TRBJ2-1	CASSINNEQFF	TGTGCCAGCAGCATAAACAATGAGCAGTTCTTC
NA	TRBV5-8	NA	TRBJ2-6	CASSFSVGANVLTF	TGTGCCAGCAGCTTCTCAGTTGGGGCCAACGTCCTGACTTTC
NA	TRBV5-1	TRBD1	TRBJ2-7	CASSLARDRSYEQYF	TGCGCCAGCAGCTTGGCCCGGGACAGATCCTACGAGCAGTACTTC
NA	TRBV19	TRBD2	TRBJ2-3	CASSIGTSPDTQYF	TGTGCCAGTAGTATAGGGACTAGCCCAGATACGCAGTATTTT
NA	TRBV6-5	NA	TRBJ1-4	CASSYSRGTNEKLFF	TGTGCCAGCAGTTACTCGAGGGGGACTAATGAAAAACTGTTTTTT
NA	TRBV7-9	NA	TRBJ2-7	CASSPATRPLEQYF	TGTGCCAGCAGCCCTGCGACTCGCCCCCTCGAGCAGTACTTC
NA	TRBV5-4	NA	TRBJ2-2	CASSLNRENTGELFF	TGTGCCAGCAGCTTGAACAGGGAGAACACCGGGGAGCTGTTTTTT
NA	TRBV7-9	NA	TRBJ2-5	CASSPYLQETQYF	TGTGCCAGCAGCCCCTATCTCCAAGAGACCCAGTACTTC
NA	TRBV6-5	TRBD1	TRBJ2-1	CASSSLRTGGYNEQFF	TGTGCCAGCAGTTCGCTCAGGACAGGGGGCTACAATGAGCAGTTCTTC
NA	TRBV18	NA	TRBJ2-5	CASSLVDLNQETQYF	TGTGCCAGCTCACTGGTGGACTTGAACCAAGAGACCCAGTACTTC
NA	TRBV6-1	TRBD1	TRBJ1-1	CASSVQGVGTGKRVGEAFF	TGTGCCAGCAGTGTACAAGGGGTCGGGACAGGGAAGAGGGTTGGTGAAGCTTTCTTT
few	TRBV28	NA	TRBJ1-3	CASSPSRDGRGNTIYF	TGTGCCAGCAGTCCCTCCAGGGACGGGAGAGGAAACACCATATATTTT
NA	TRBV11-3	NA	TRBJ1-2	CASSLGRTSGHGYTF	TGTGCCAGCAGCTTAGGTCGGACTTCTGGTCATGGCTACACCTTC
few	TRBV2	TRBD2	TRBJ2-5	CASSEERGLAGTQETQYF	TGTGCCAGCAGTGAAGAAAGGGGACTAGCGGGGACCCAAGAGACCCAGTACTTC
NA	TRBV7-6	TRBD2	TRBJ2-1	CASSLGRGRGGNEQFF	TGTGCCAGCAGCTTAGGCCGCGGGAGGGGAGGGAATGAGCAGTTCTTC
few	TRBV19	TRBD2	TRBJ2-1	CASSIAAGASYNEQFF	TGTGCCAGTAGTATTGCGGCGGGAGCGTCCTACAATGAGCAGTTCTTC
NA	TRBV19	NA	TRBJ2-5	CASSISGLSGTQYF	TGTGCCAGTAGTATATCCGGACTGTCGGGGACCCAGTACTTC